Many counts were recorded for the clone carrying this T cell receptor (beta chain). Its target is not known. The sample comes from a study of human T cells and chemical hapten exposure. About the study: Sensitizing treatment utilized 2% DPC over a roughly 2 cm by roughly 2 cm portion of upper inner arm skin.

Time point meaning: patch test 2, 6 weeks after DPC sensitization. Treatment described: therapeutic diphenylcyclopropenone sensitization with weekly scalp DPC. Venepuncture was done earlier than the placement of each patch test. Study-level findings and limits: Following DPC sensitization, TCRs present above 1 in 1000 frequency showed no change.

TCRdb redid the calling of the RACE reads with MiXCR, one entry per CDR3 protein. Of some 100,000 distinct CDR3 sequences in the sample, less than 10% were seen once. The starting material was whole blood, obtained in connection with sensitization to the hapten diphenylcyclopropenone (DPC). The clonotype originates from a woman aged 40 to 49 with alopecia areata. Some clones in this sample may be carry-over from other donors' samples.

CDR3 sequence: CASSLGYVGTTQYF. As DNA, the CDR3 is TGCGCCAGCAGCTTGGGATATGTAGGGACGACCCAGTACTTC. The rearrangement uses TRBV5-1 and TRBJ2-5; D assignment may be TRBD1 or TRBD2 (5 bases each). Looked up from germline, CDR1 is SGHRS and CDR2 is YFSETQ. Trimming left V 0 bases short and J 7 bases short, with 13 bases between. The CDR3 is 14 residues long. Filled out from reference TRBV5-1 and TRBJ2-5, the complete variable domain reads KAGVTQTPRYLIKTRGQQVTLSCSPISGHRSVSWYQQTPGQGLQFLFEYFSETQRNKGNFPGRFSGRQFSNSRSEMNVSTLELGDSALYLCASSLGYVGTTQYFGPGTRLLVL.